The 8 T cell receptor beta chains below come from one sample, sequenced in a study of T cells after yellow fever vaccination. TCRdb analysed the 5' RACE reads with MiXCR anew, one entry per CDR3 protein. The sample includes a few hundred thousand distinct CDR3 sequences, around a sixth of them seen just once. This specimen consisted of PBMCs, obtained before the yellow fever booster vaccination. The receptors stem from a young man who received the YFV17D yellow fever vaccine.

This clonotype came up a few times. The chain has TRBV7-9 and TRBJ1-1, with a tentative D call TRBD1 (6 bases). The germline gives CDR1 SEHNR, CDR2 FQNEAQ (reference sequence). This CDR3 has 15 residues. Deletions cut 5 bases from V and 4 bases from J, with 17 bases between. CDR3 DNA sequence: TGTGCCAGCAGCCCTCGTCCAGGGGCCGGCACTGAAGCTTTCTTT. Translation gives CASSPRPGAGTEAFF.

The CDR3 DNA is TGTGCCAGCAGCCACGGGACAGGGGGCACAGATACGCAGTATTTT. Residues: CASSHGTGGTDTQYF. This chain uses TRBV4-2 with TRBJ2-3; 10 bases are shared with TRBD1. CDR1 is LGHNA, CDR2 YNFKEQ, per germline. The CDR3 totals 15 residues. Trimming took 3 bases from V and 1 from J; bases not matched to a gene: 1.

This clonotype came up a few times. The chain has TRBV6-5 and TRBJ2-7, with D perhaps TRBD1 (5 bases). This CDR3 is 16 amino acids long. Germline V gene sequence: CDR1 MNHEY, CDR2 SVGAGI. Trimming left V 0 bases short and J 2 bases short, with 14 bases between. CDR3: CASSYSISGAAYEQYF. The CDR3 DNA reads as TGTGCCAGCAGTTACTCGATATCTGGGGCGGCCTACGAGCAGTACTTC.

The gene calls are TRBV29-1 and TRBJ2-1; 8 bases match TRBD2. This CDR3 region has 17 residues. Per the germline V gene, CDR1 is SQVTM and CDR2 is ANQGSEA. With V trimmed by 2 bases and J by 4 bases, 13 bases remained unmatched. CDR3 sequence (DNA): TGCAGCGTTGAATACTCTGGCGGGGGGTTCCATTACAATGAGCAGTTCTTC. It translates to CSVEYSGGGFHYNEQFF.

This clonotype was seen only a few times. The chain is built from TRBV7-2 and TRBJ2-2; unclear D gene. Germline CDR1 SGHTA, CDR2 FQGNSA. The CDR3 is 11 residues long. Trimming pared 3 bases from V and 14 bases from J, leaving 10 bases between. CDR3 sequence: CASSLLGELFF. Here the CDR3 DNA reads TGTGCCAGCAGCTTGTTAGGAGAACTGTTTTTT.

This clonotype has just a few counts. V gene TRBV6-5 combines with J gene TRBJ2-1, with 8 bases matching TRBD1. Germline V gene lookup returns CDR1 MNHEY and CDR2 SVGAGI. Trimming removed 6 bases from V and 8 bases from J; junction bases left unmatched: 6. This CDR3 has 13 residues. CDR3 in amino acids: CASRNPDRDEQFF. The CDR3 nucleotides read TGTGCCAGCAGAAACCCGGACAGGGATGAGCAGTTCTTC.

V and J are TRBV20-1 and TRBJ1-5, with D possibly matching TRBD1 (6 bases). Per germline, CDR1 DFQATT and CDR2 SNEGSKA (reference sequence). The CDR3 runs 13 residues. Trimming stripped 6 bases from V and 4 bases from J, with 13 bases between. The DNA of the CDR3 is TGCAGTGCCCTGACAGGACGAAATCAGCCCCAGCATTTT. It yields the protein CSALTGRNQPQHF.

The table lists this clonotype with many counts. The CDR3 bases are TGTGCCAGCGGTGCCGGGGCAGATACGCAGTATTTT. Encoded protein: CASGAGADTQYF. The chain links TRBV7-2 to TRBJ2-3, with D tentatively TRBD2 (5 bases). V lost 8 bases and J lost 4, with 10 bases in between. The CDR3 is 12 residues long. In germline, CDR1 is SGHTA, CDR2 FQGNSA.